One T cell receptor (beta chain) is described in this entry. This table comes from immunoSEQ multiplex PCR, and its TCRdb copy is limited to in-frame clones, with some not included. The table lists about 440,000 clones, around nine tenths of them singletons, with 4% to 4.5% in the top ten. These data come from a study of blood T cell repertoires in COVID-19. The germline gives CDR1 SGHTA, CDR2 FQGNSA. V was shortened by 4 bases and J by 4 bases, with 11 bases between the two germline ends. The CDR3 covers 13 residues. V usage is TRBV7-2 and J usage is TRBJ2-7; weak D call: TRBD2 (5 bases). The source is a woman aged 25 to 39 with acute or convalescent COVID-19. Specimen: peripheral blood. CDR3 amino acids: CASSSQSGYEQYF. CDR3 in DNA: TGTGCCAGCAGCTCTCAATCGGGGTACGAGCAGTACTTC. The full variable domain, with the rest looked up from reference TRBV7-2 and TRBJ2-7, is GAGVSQSPSNKVTEKGKDVELRCDPISGHTALYWYRQSLGQGLEFLIYFQGNSAPDKSGLPSDRFSAERTGGSVSTLTIQRTQQEDSAVYLCASSSQSGYEQYFGPGTRLTVT.